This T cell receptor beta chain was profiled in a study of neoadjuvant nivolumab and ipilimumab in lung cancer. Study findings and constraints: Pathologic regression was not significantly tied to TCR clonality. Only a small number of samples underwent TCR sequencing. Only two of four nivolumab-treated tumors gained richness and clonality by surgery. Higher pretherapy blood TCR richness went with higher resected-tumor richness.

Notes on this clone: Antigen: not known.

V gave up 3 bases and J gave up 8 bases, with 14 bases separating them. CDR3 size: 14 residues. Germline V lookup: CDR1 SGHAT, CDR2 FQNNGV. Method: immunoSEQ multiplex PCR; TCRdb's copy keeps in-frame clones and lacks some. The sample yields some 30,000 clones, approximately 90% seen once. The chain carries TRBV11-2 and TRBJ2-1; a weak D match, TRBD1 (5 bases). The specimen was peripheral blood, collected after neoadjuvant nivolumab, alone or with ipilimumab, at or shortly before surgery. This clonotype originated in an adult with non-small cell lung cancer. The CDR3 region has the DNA TGTGCCAGCAGCTTGGATACAGGCTGGGATGAGCAGTTCTTC. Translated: CASSLDTGWDEQFF.